This T cell receptor (beta chain) was profiled in a study of T cell changes during pregnancy in multiple sclerosis. Trimming removed 3 bases from V and 7 bases from J; junction bases left unmatched: 6. Germline CDR1 reads SGDLS; CDR2 reads YYNGEE. The CDR3 totals 15 residues. Only in-frame clones appear in the TCRdb table, and some are missing; sequencing was by immunoSEQ multiplex PCR. The sample has about 60,000 clones; approximately 92% are singletons. This sequence originates from a female donor with multiple sclerosis, enrolled in a pregnancy study. This chain connects TRBV9 to TRBJ1-6; 8 nucleotides agree with TRBD1. The specimen was peripheral blood, collected in the first trimester of pregnancy. CDR3: CASSAWTGSNSPLHF. In DNA form, the CDR3 reads TGTGCCAGCAGCGCGTGGACAGGGAGCAATTCACCCCTCCACTTT.